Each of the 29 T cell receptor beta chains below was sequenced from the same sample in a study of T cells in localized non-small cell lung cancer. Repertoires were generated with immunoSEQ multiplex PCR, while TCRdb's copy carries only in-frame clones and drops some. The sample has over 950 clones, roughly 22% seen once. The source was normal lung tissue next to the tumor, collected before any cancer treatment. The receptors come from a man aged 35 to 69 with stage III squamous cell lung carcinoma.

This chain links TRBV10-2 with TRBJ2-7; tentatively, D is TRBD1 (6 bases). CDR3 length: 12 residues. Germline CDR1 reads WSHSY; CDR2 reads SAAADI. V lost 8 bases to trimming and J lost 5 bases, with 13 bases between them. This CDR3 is CASPGQPHEQYV. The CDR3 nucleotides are TGCGCCAGCCCGGGACAACCCCACGAGCAGTACGTC.

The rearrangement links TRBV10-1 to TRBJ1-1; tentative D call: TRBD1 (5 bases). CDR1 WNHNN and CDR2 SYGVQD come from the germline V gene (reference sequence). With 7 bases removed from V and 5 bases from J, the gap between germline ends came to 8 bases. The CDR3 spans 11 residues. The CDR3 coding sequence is TGCGCCAGCACGGAGGGGACTGAAGCTTTCTTT. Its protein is CASTEGTEAFF.

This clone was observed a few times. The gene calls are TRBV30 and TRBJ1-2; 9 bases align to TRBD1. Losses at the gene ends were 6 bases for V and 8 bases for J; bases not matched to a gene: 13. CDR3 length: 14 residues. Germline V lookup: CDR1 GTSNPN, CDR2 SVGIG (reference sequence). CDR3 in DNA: TGTGCCTGTATCCCTGACAGGGGGGCTAAGGGCTACACCTTC. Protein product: CACIPDRGAKGYTF.

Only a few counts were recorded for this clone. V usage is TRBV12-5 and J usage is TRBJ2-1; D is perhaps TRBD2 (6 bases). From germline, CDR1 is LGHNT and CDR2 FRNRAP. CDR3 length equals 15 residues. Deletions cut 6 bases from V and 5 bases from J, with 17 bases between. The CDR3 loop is CASGRGGGLNNEQFF. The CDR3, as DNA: TGTGCTAGTGGGAGGGGTGGGGGACTCAACAATGAGCAGTTCTTC.

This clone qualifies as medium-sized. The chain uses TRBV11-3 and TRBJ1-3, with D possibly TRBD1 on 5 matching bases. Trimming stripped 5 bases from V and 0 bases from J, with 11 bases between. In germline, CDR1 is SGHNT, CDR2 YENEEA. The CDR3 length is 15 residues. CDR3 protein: CASSPGGGSGNTIYF. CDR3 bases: TGTGCCAGCAGCCCGGGGGGAGGCTCTGGAAACACCATATATTTT.

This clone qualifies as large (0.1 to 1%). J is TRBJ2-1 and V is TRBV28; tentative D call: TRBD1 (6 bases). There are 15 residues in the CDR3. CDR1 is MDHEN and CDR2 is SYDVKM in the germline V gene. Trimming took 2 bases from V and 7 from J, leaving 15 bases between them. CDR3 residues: CASSLDRQDSNEQFF. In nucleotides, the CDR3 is TGTGCCAGCAGTTTAGACAGGCAGGACTCTAATGAGCAGTTCTTC.

The CDR3 here is CASSGTGGLDTQYF. The CDR3 DNA sequence: TGCGCCAGCAGCGGGACAGGGGGCCTGGATACGCAGTATTTT. This chain joins TRBV10-1 and TRBJ2-3, with 12 positions matching TRBD1. Germline CDR1 is WNHNN and CDR2 is SYGVQD (reference sequence). The CDR3 has 14 amino acids. Trimming removed 6 bases from V and 6 bases from J; junction bases left unmatched: 4.

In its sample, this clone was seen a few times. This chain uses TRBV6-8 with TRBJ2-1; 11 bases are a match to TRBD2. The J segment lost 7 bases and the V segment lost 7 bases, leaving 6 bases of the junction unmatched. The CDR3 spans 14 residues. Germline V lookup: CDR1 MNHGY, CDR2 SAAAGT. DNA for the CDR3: TGTGCCAGCACCCTAGCGGGGGGCCTTAATGAGCAGTTCTTC. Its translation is CASTLAGGLNEQFF.

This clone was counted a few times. CDR3 DNA: TGTGCCAGCAGCTTGGATATCAGGAGCTCCTACAATGAGCAGTTCTTC. Its translation is CASSLDIRSSYNEQFF. The V call is TRBV11-3, the J call TRBJ2-1; D is ambiguous. This CDR3 region has 16 residues. V lost 3 bases, J lost 0 bases, and 12 bases lay in between. Per the germline V gene, CDR1 is SGHNT and CDR2 is YENEEA.

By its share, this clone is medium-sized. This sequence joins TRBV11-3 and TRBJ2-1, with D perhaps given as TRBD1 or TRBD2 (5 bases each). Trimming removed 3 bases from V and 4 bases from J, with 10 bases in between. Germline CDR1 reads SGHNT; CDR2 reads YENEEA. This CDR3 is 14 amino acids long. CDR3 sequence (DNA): TGTGCCAGCAGCTTGGGACGGGATTACAATGAGCAGTTCTTC. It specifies CASSLGRDYNEQFF.

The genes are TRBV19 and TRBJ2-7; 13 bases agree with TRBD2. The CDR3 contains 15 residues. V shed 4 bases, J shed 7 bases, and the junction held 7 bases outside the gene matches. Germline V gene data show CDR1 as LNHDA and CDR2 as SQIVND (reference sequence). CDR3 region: CASSRGLAGAGEQYF. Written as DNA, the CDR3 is TGTGCCAGTAGTAGAGGACTAGCGGGAGCAGGAGAGCAGTACTTC.

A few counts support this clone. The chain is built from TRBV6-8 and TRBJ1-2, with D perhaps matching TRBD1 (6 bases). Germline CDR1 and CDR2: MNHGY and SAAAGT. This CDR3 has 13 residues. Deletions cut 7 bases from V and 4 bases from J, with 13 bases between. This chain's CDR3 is CASTDGGAYGYTF. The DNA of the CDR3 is TGTGCCAGCACCGACGGGGGGGCCTATGGCTACACCTTC.

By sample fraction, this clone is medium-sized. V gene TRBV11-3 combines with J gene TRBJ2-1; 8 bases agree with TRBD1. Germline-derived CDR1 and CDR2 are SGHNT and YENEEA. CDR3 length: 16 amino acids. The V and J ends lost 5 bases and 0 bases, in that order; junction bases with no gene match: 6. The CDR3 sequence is CASSIGQGSSYNEQFF. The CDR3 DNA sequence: TGTGCCAGCAGCATTGGACAGGGCAGCTCCTACAATGAGCAGTTCTTC. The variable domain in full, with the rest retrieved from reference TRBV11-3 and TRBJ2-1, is EAGVVQSPRYKIIEKKQPVAFWCNPISGHNTLYWYLQNLGQGPELLIRYENEEAVDDSQLPKDRFSAERLKGVDSTLKIQPAELGDSAVYLCASSIGQGSSYNEQFFGPGTRLTVL.

The CDR3, as DNA: TGTGCCAGCAGTTCAGGCCTGGGCACAGATACGCAGTATTTT. It encodes CASSSGLGTDTQYF. The rearrangement links TRBV28 to TRBJ2-3, with D unresolved. Germline V gives CDR1 MDHEN, CDR2 SYDVKM. The CDR3 is made up of 14 amino acids. Trimming cost V 4 bases and J 1 base, with 9 bases left between them.

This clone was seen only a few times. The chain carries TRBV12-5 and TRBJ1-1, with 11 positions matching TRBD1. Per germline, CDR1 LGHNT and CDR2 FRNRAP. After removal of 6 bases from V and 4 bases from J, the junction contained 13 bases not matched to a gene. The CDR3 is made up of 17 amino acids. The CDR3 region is CASGLGQGAGWRTEAFF. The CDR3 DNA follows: TGTGCTAGTGGGCTTGGACAGGGGGCGGGATGGCGCACTGAAGCTTTCTTT.

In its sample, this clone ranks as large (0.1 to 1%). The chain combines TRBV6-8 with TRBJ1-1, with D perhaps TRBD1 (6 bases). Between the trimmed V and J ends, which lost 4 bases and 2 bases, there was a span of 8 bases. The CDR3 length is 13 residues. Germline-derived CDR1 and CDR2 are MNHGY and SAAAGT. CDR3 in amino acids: CASSWGHNTEAFF. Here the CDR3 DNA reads TGTGCCAGCAGTTGGGGACACAACACTGAAGCTTTCTTT.

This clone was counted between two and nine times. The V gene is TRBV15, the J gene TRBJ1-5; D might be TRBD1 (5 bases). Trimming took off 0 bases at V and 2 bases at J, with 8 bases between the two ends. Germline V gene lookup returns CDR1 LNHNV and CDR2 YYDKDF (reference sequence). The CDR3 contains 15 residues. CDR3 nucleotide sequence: TGTGCCACCAGCAGAGACGTAGGGGGCAATCAGCCCCAGCATTTT. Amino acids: CATSRDVGGNQPQHF.

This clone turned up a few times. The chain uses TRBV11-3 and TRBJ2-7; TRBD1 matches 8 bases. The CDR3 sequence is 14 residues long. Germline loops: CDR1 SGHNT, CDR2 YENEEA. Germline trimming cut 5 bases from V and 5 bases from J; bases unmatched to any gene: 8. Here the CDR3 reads CASSERTGPDEQYV. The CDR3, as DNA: TGTGCCAGCAGCGAACGGACAGGGCCCGACGAGCAGTACGTC.

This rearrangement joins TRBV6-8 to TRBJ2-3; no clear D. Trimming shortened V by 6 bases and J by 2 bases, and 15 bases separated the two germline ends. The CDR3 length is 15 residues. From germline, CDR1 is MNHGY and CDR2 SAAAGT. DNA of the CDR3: TGTGCCAGCAGGTTAACGGCAGCTTACACAGATACGCAGTATTTT. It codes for CASRLTAAYTDTQYF.

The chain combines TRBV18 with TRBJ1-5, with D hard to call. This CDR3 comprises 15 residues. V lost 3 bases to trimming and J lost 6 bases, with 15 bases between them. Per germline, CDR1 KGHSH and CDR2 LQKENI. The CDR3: CASSPAPESSQPQHF. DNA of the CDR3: TGTGCCAGCTCACCTGCCCCGGAGTCCTCTCAGCCCCAGCATTTT.

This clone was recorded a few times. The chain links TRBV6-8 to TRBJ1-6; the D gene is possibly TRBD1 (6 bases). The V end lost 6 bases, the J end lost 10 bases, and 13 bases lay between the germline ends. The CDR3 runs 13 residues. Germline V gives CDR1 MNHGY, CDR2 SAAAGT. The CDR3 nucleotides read TGTGCCAGCAGGAAACAGGGCGGGTCACCCCTCCACTTT. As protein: CASRKQGGSPLHF.

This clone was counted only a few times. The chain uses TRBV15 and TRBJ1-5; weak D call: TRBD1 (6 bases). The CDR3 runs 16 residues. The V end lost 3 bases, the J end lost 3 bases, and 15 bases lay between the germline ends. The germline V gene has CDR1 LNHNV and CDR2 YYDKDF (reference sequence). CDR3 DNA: TGTGCCACCAGCAGGTCTCGGAGGGGGAACAATCAGCCCCAGCATTTT. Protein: CATSRSRRGNNQPQHF.

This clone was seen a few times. DNA of the CDR3: TGTGCCTGGAGTGTAGTTGGGGGCGCAGAGACCCAGTACTTC. It encodes CAWSVVGGAETQYF. V is TRBV30 and J is TRBJ2-5; possible D gene TRBD1, 6 bases. The CDR3 has 14 residues. Germline values: CDR1 GTSNPN, CDR2 SVGIG (reference sequence). Trimming cost V 0 bases and J 4 bases, with 12 bases left between them.

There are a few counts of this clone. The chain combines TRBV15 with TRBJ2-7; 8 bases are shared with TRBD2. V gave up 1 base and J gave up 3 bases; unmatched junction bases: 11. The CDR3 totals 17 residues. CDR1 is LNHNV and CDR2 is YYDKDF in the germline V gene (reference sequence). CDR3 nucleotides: TGTGCCACCAGCAGAGCCCGGAGCGGGAGATTTCACTACGAGCAGTACTTC. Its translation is CATSRARSGRFHYEQYF.

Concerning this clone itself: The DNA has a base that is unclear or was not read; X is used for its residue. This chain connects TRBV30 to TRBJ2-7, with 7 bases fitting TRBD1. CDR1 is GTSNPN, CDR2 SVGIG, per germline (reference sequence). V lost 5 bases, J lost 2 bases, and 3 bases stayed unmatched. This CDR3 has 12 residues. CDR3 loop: CAWGQXTYEQYF. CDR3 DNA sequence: TGTGCCTGGGGACAGGRGACCTACGAGCAGTACTTC.

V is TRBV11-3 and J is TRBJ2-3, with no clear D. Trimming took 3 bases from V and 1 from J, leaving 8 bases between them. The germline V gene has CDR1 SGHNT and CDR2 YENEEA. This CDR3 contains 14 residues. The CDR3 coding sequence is TGTGCCAGCAGCTTGATCTCTCGCACAGATACGCAGTATTTT. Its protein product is CASSLISRTDTQYF.

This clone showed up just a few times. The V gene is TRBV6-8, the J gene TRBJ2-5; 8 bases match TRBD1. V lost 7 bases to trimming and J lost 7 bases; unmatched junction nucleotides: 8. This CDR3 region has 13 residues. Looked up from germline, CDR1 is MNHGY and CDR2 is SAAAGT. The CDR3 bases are TGTGCCAGCACCTCAGACAGGGGAGGGACCCAGTACTTC. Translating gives CASTSDRGGTQYF.

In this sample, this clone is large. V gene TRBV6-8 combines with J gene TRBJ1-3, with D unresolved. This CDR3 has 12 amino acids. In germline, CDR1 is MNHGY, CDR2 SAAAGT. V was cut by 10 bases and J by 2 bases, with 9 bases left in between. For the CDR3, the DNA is TGTGCCATCGGGGAAACTGGAAACACCATATATTTT. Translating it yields CAIGETGNTIYF.

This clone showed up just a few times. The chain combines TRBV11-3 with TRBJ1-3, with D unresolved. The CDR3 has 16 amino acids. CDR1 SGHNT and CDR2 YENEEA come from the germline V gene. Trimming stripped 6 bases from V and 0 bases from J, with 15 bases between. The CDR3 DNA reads TGTGCCAGCAGTTTGACATTAACAGACTCTGGAAACACCATATATTTT. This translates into CASSLTLTDSGNTIYF.